This T cell receptor (beta chain) was sequenced during a study of CD8+ T cells in alopecia areata. About the study: Tofacitinib lasted 6 to 18 months, then 6 months off drug. Whole-study findings and limits: Whereas mice showed it more clearly, TCR sharing across patients was murkier, possibly because of HLA.

Specimens obtained from alopecia areata patients comprised lesional scalp punch biopsies and peripheral blood. Germline CDR1 and CDR2: ENHRY and SYGVKD. The CDR3 totals 16 residues. Reverse transcription of extracted RNA yielded cDNA, which provided the sequencing template. TCRdb's copy holds only in-frame clones and misses some; the assay was immunoSEQ multiplex PCR. Of 140,000 to 150,000 clones listed, more than 75% were seen once; the top ten hold about 16%. In the case of this clone: The target antigen is unknown.

This receptor was obtained from a human donor with alopecia areata. The genes are TRBV10-3 and TRBJ2-5; D gene ambiguous. The J call could be wrong; TRBJ2-7 is a better fit for the DNA end. The specimen was CD8+ T cells sorted from blood, collected at week 0. DNA of the CDR3: TGTGCCATCAGTGAAGGGCTTTGGCGGAGCTCCTACGAGCAGTACTTC. Amino acid sequence: CAISEGLWRSSYEQYF.